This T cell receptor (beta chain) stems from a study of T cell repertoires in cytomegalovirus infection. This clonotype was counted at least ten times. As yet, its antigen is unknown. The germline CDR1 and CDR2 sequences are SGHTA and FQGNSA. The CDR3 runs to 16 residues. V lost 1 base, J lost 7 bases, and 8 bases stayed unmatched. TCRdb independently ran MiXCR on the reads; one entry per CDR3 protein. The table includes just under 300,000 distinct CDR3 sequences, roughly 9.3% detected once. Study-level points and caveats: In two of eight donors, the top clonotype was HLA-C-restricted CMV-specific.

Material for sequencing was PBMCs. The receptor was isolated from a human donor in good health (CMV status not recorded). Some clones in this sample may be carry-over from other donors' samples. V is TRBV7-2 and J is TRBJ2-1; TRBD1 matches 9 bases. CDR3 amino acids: CASSLGGGQGANEQFF. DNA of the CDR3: TGTGCCAGCAGCTTAGGAGGGGGACAGGGCGCAAATGAGCAGTTCTTC.